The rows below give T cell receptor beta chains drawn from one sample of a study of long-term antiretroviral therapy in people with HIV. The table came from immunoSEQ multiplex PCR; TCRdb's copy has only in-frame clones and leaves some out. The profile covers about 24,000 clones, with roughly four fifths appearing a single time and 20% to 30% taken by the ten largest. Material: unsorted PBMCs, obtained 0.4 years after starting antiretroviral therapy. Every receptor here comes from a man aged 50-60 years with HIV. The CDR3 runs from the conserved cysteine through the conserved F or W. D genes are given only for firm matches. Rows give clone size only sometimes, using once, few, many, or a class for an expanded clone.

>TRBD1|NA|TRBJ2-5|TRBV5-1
CASSFSTGTETQYF
TGCGCCAGCAGCTTTTCGACAGGGACAGAGACCCAGTACTTC
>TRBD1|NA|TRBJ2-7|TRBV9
CASSSRDSSYEQYF
TGTGCCAGCAGCTCCCGGGACAGTTCCTACGAGCAGTACTTC
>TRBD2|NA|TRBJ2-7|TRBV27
CASSLQPGLGYEQYF
TGTGCCAGCAGTTTGCAACCGGGACTAGGCTACGAGCAGTACTTC
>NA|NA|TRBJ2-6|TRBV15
CATSRGETGANVLTF
TGTGCCACCAGCAGAGGGGAAACTGGGGCCAACGTCCTGACTTTC
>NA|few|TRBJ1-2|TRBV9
CASSVGQNFYGYTF
TGTGCCAGCAGCGTAGGCCAGAACTTCTATGGCTACACCTTC
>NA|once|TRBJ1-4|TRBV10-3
CAISRSVNEKLFF
TGTGCCATCAGTAGGTCAGTTAATGAAAAACTGTTTTTT
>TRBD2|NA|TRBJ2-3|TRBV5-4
CASSEGLASDTQYF
TGTGCCAGCAGCGAGGGACTAGCCTCAGATACGCAGTATTTT
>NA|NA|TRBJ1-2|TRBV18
CASSPLDRANYGYTF
TGTGCCAGCTCACCTCTGGACAGAGCTAACTATGGCTACACCTTC
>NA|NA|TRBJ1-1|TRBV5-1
CASSRDSNTEAFF
TGCGCCAGCAGCCGCGACAGTAACACTGAAGCTTTCTTT
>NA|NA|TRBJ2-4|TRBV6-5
CASSYSTSGTKNIQYF
TGTGCCAGCAGTTACTCGACCTCGGGTACCAAAAACATTCAGTACTTC
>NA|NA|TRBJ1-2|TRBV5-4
CASSFRGPYGYTF
TGTGCCAGCAGCTTCAGGGGTCCATATGGCTACACCTTC
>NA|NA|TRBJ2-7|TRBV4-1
CASSLVDSAYEQYF
TGCGCCAGCAGCTTAGTGGACAGTGCCTACGAGCAGTACTTC
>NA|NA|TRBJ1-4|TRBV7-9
CASSLAPATNEKLFF
TGTGCCAGCAGCTTAGCGCCCGCAACTAATGAAAAACTGTTTTTT
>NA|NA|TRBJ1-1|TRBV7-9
CASSLEQARRAFF
TGTGCCAGCAGCTTAGAACAAGCGCGGAGAGCTTTCTTT
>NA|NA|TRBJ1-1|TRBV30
CAYGKGRNTEAFF
TGTGCCTACGGAAAGGGAAGGAACACTGAAGCTTTCTTT
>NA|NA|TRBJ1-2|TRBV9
CASSPRASSDPVYGYTF
TGTGCCAGCAGCCCGCGGGCTTCCTCCGACCCTGTCTATGGCTACACCTTC
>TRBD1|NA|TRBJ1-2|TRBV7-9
CASSSRQGGGYTF
TGTGCCAGCAGCTCCCGACAGGGTGGTGGCTACACCTTC
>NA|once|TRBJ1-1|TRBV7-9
CASSSPPVEAFF
TGTGCCAGCAGCTCCCCCCCCGTTGAAGCTTTCTTT
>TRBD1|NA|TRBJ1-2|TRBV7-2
CASSPTGLYPNYGYTF
TGTGCCAGCAGCCCGACAGGGCTATACCCTAACTATGGCTACACCTTC
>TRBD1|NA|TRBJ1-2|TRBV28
CASSRQGLSYGYTF
TGTGCCAGCAGTCGACAGGGCCTATCCTATGGCTACACCTTC
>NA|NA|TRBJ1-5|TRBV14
CASSQERYQPQHF
TGTGCCAGCAGCCAAGAACGATATCAGCCCCAGCATTTT
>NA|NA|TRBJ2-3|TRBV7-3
CASSLMGNRATDTQYF
TGTGCCAGCAGCTTAATGGGAAACAGGGCCACAGATACGCAGTATTTT
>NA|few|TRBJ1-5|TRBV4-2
CASSQVSGASNQPQHF
TGTGCCAGCAGCCAAGTATCAGGGGCTAGCAATCAGCCCCAGCATTTT
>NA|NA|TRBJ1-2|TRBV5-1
CASSRRGANYGYTF
TGCGCCAGCAGCCGGCGGGGGGCTAACTATGGCTACACCTTC
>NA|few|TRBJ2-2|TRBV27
CASKPTAGELFF
TGTGCCAGCAAACCTACGGCCGGGGAGCTGTTTTTT
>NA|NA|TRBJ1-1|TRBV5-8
CASSFIGPRETEAFF
TGTGCCAGCAGCTTTATTGGACCCCGGGAGACTGAAGCTTTCTTT
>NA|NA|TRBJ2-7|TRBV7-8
CASSHRDISYEQYF
TGTGCCAGCAGCCATCGGGACATTTCCTACGAGCAGTACTTC
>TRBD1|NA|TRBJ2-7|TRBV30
CAWRGPGTGTYEQYF
TGTGCCTGGAGGGGACCCGGGACAGGGACCTACGAGCAGTACTTC
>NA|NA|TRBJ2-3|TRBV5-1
CASSSRPGGTDTQYF
TGCGCCAGCAGCTCGAGACCCGGGGGCACAGATACGCAGTATTTT
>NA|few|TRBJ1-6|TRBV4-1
CASSHGKGSPLHF
TGCGCCAGCAGCCACGGTAAGGGTTCACCCCTCCACTTT
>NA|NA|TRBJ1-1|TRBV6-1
CASRELFMNTEAFF
TGTGCCAGCAGGGAACTCTTTATGAACACTGAAGCTTTCTTT
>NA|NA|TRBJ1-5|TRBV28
CAGQTGGGNQPQHF
TGTGCCGGACAGACGGGAGGAGGCAATCAGCCCCAGCATTTT
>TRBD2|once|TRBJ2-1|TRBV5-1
CASSIAGGAYNEQFF
TGCGCCAGCAGCATAGCGGGGGGGGCCTACAATGAGCAGTTCTTC
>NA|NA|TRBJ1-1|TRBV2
CASSDGEGPTTEAFF
TGTGCCAGCAGTGACGGCGAGGGTCCTACCACTGAAGCTTTCTTT
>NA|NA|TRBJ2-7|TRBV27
CASSSSRGESSYEQYF
TGTGCCAGCAGTTCCTCCCGAGGGGAAAGCTCCTACGAGCAGTACTTC